A single sample is the source of the 20 T cell receptor beta chains below, sequenced in a study of OX40 agonist ivuxolimab in advanced cancers. Library preparation was by the immunoSEQ multiplex PCR assay. In its TCRdb copy, this immuneACCESS table keeps in-frame sequences only and misses some clones. Where compared with another copy, unresolved V genes explain less than half of these, and the others have no known cause. This sample lists 85,000 to 130,000 clones; about nine tenths were detected once. The ten largest clonotypes hold approximately 0.31% of the sample. Sequenced here: CD4+ or CD8+ T cells sorted from blood, sampled in a trial of the OX40 agonist ivuxolimab. The receptors were sampled from an adult with an advanced solid tumor such as melanoma, head and neck, liver or kidney cancer.

The gene calls are TRBV2 and TRBJ2-1; 10 positions agree with TRBD2. The length of the CDR3 is 15 residues. The germline CDR1 and CDR2 sequences are SNHLY and FYNNEI. V trimming: 6 bases; J trimming: 8 bases; junction bases outside the gene matches: 10. CDR3 DNA sequence: TGTGCCAGCAGGACTACTAGCGGGATCGTCCATGAGCAGTTCTTC. Amino acid sequence: CASRTTSGIVHEQFF.

The chain couples TRBV7-3 to TRBJ2-1; D gene uncertain. Trimming took 5 bases from V and 5 from J, leaving 7 bases between them. CDR1 and CDR2 from the germline V gene are SGHTA and FQGTGA. The CDR3 is 12 residues long. The CDR3 region is CASSGLNNEQFF. The CDR3 DNA reads as TGTGCCAGCAGCGGGCTTAACAATGAGCAGTTCTTC.

The genes are TRBV18 and TRBJ2-1; 12 bases agree with TRBD1. Germline values: CDR1 KGHSH, CDR2 LQKENI. J was trimmed by 7 bases and V by 5 bases; bases with no gene match: 12. The length of the CDR3 is 17 residues. CDR3: CASSTRMGTGGYNEQFF. DNA of the CDR3: TGTGCCAGCTCAACTCGCATGGGGACAGGGGGCTATAATGAGCAGTTCTTC.

V gene TRBV28 combines with J gene TRBJ1-2, with D tentatively TRBD1 (5 bases). Germline V gene data show CDR1 as MDHEN and CDR2 as SYDVKM. Trimming pared 7 bases from V and 4 bases from J, leaving 19 bases between. The CDR3 contains 15 residues. The CDR3 is CASISGGGRVYGYTF. The CDR3 DNA is TGTGCCAGCATCTCCGGGGGGGGTAGGGTCTATGGCTACACCTTC.

The gene calls are TRBV5-1 and TRBJ2-1, with 10 bases fitting TRBD2. The CDR3 consists of 17 residues. V lost 0 bases and J lost 4; bases outside the gene matches: 7. The germline CDR1 and CDR2 sequences are SGHRS and YFSETQ. CDR3 nucleotides: TGCGCCAGCAGCTTGGGCGGTAGCGGGAGGATATACAATGAGCAGTTCTTC. Its protein is CASSLGGSGRIYNEQFF.

The chain employs TRBV28 and TRBJ2-7; a weak D match, TRBD2 (6 bases). Germline assignment: CDR1 MDHEN and CDR2 SYDVKM. V was pared by 6 bases and J by 4 bases, with 16 bases between. The CDR3 totals 14 residues. CDR3 bases: TGTGCCAGCAGCGCGGGACTGCCTCCTTACGAGCAGTACTTC. Protein sequence: CASSAGLPPYEQYF.

The gene calls are TRBV11-2 and TRBJ1-3; D gene ambiguous. V was shortened by 4 bases and J by 2 bases, with 9 bases between the two germline ends. The CDR3 loop spans 14 amino acids. Germline V CDR1 and CDR2: SGHAT, FQNNGV. Here the CDR3 DNA reads TGTGCCAGCAGCTCCCGCCTGACTGGAAACACCATATATTTT. Residues: CASSSRLTGNTIYF.

This chain connects TRBV29-1 to TRBJ2-3; possibly TRBD2 for D (5 bases). The CDR3 spans 14 residues. The V gene lost 3 bases and the J gene lost 2 bases, with 12 bases spanning the gap. The germline V gene encodes CDR1 SQVTM and CDR2 ANQGSEA. The CDR3 sequence is CSVDRGGPTDTQYF. For the CDR3, the DNA is TGCAGCGTTGATAGAGGCGGGCCCACAGATACGCAGTATTTT.

The rearrangement links TRBV5-4 to TRBJ2-5; TRBD1 aligns across 7 bases. This CDR3 is built from 13 residues. V lost 4 bases to trimming and J lost 5 bases; unmatched junction nucleotides: 5. Germline CDR1 reads SGHNT; CDR2 reads YYREEE (reference sequence). The CDR3 spells CASSTDRAETQYF. The CDR3 DNA follows: TGTGCCAGCAGCACCGACAGGGCGGAGACCCAGTACTTC.

The CDR3 sequence: CASSWGQETQYF. For the CDR3, the DNA is TGTGCCAGCAGCTGGGGCCAAGAGACCCAGTACTTC. The V gene is TRBV7-2, the J gene TRBJ2-5, with D unclear. Trimming removed 4 bases from V and 1 base from J, with 4 bases in between. Looked up from germline, CDR1 is SGHTA and CDR2 is FQGNSA. CDR3 length: 12 amino acids. Combining the CDR3 with reference TRBV7-2 and TRBJ2-5 gives the whole variable domain GAGVSQSPSNKVTEKGKDVELRCDPISGHTALYWYRQSLGQGLEFLIYFQGNSAPDKSGLPSDRFSAERTGGSVSTLTIQRTQQEDSAVYLCASSWGQETQYFGPGTRLLVL.

The genes are TRBV2 and TRBJ2-1; TRBD2 matches 9 bases. The CDR3 contains 14 residues. Germline values: CDR1 SNHLY, CDR2 FYNNEI. The J segment lost 6 bases and the V segment lost 5 bases, leaving 5 bases of the junction unmatched. CDR3 in DNA: TGTGCCAGCAGTACTAGCGGGCGCATCAATGAGCAGTTCTTC. Translating gives CASSTSGRINEQFF.

J is TRBJ2-1 and V is TRBV11-2, with 9 bases fitting TRBD1. V dropped 5 bases and J dropped 7; count of bases not matched to a gene: 9. Germline CDR1 and CDR2: SGHAT and FQNNGV. The CDR3 totals 15 residues. The CDR3 nucleotides read TGTGCCAGCAGCCGGGGACAGGGTCTGGGGAATGAGCAGTTCTTC. This encodes CASSRGQGLGNEQFF. Full variable domain (rest looked up from reference TRBV11-2 and TRBJ2-1): EAGVAQSPRYKIIEKRQSVAFWCNPISGHATLYWYQQILGQGPKLLIQFQNNGVVDDSQLPKDRFSAERLKGVDSTLKIQPAKLEDSAVYLCASSRGQGLGNEQFFGPGTRLTVL.

A single count supports this clone. The CDR3 spells CATGQGRETQYF. CDR3 bases: TGTGCTACGGGACAGGGCCGAGAGACCCAGTACTTC. The chain joins TRBV7-9 to TRBJ2-5, with TRBD1 matching 9 bases. Germline assignment: CDR1 SEHNR and CDR2 FQNEAQ (reference sequence). The CDR3 has 12 residues.

CDR3: CASRTSGSTDTQYF. Written as DNA, the CDR3 is TGTGCCAGCCGGACTAGCGGGAGCACAGATACGCAGTATTTT. The rearrangement joins TRBV6-6 to TRBJ2-3; 11 positions agree with TRBD2. Germline V gene sequence: CDR1 MNHNY, CDR2 SVGAGI (reference sequence). J gave up 0 bases and V 8 bases, and 1 base lay outside the gene matches. The length of the CDR3 is 14 residues.

The chain combines TRBV28 with TRBJ2-1; 7 bases map to TRBD2. CDR1 is MDHEN and CDR2 is SYDVKM in the germline V gene. The CDR3 contains 20 residues. Trimming removed 5 bases from V and 0 bases from J; junction bases left unmatched: 19. CDR3 sequence reads: CASSGGGRGSPRSSYNEQFF. The CDR3 DNA follows: TGTGCCAGCAGTGGGGGAGGGCGCGGGAGCCCTCGTAGCTCCTACAATGAGCAGTTCTTC.

The chain carries TRBV5-8 and TRBJ2-7; possibly TRBD1 or TRBD2 for D (5 bases each). The V gene's germline CDR1 is SGHTS and CDR2 YDEGEE. V was cut by 3 bases and J by 2 bases, with 15 bases left in between. The CDR3 consists of 15 residues. CDR3: CASSWGRESPYEQYF. CDR3 coding DNA: TGTGCCAGCAGCTGGGGCAGGGAGAGTCCCTACGAGCAGTACTTC.

The chain carries TRBV12-2 and TRBJ2-4; whether TRBD1, the table's D call, matches the DNA was not checked. TRBV12-2 counts as a pseudogene. The CDR3 consists of 16 residues. This chain's CDR3 is CASRLFRDRERNIQYF. Here the CDR3 DNA reads TGTGCAAGTCGCTTATTCCGGGACAGGGAAAGGAACATTCAGTACTTC.

This chain joins TRBV10-3 and TRBJ2-7, with TRBD1 matching over 9 bases. Germline V gives CDR1 ENHRY, CDR2 SYGVKD. The CDR3 is 13 amino acids. Trimming removed 4 bases from V and 4 bases from J; junction bases left unmatched: 2. The CDR3, as DNA: TGTGCCATCAGTGGGGACAGGGTTTACGAGCAGTACTTC. Translation: CAISGDRVYEQYF.

V is TRBV6-6 and J is TRBJ2-7; 9 nucleotides line up with TRBD2. This CDR3 has 15 residues. Germline V lookup: CDR1 MNHNY, CDR2 SVGAGI (reference sequence). V lost 5 bases to trimming and J lost 2 bases; unmatched junction nucleotides: 7. The chain's CDR3 is CASSQAGGLTYEQYF. CDR3 bases: TGTGCCAGCAGTCAAGCGGGAGGATTGACCTACGAGCAGTACTTC.

This clone was found once. The chain joins TRBV10-2 to TRBJ2-7; D is tentatively TRBD1 or TRBD2 (5 bases each). This CDR3 has 14 amino acids. In germline, CDR1 is WSHSY, CDR2 SAAADI. Trimming stripped 6 bases from V and 0 bases from J, with 12 bases between. The CDR3 loop reads CASRGRTASYEQYF. In DNA form, the CDR3 reads TGCGCCAGCAGGGGACGGACGGCCTCCTACGAGCAGTACTTC.